This TCR beta chain was recorded in a study of T cell responses to AZD1222 COVID-19 vaccine. The CDR3 contains 14 residues. Germline values: CDR1 SNHLY, CDR2 FYNNEI. The J segment lost 8 bases and the V segment lost 4 bases, leaving 2 bases of the junction unmatched. The repertoire was sequenced with immunoSEQ multiplex PCR; TCRdb's copy has only in-frame clones and lacks some. Of 130,000 to 150,000 clones listed, roughly nine tenths are singletons. J is TRBJ1-6 and V is TRBV2; 10 nucleotides agree with TRBD1. Sample: peripheral blood, taken on day 0 of AZD1222 vaccination. The sequence was obtained from an adult in good health. CDR3 sequence (DNA): TGTGCCAGCAGTGGACAGGGGGCCTATTCACCCCTCCACTTT. It is translated as CASSGQGAYSPLHF.